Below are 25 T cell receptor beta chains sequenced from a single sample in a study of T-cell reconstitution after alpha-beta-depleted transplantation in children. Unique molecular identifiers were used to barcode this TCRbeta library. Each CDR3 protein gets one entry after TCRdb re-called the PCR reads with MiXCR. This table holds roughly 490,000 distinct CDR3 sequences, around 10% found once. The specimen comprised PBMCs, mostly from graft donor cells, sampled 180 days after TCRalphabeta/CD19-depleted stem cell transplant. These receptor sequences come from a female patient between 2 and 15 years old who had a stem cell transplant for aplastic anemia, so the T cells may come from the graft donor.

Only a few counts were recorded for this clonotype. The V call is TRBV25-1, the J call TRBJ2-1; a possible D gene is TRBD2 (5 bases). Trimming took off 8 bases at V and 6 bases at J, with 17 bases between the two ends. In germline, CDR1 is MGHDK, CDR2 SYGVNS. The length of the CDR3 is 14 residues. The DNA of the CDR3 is TGTGCCAGCCTATCGTCGACGGGATCCAATGAGCAGTTCTTC. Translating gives CASLSSTGSNEQFF.

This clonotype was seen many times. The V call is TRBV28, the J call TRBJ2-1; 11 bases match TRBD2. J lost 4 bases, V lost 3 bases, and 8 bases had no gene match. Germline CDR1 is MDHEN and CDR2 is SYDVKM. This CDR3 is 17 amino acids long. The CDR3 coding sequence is TGTGCCAGCAGTTTCCCCACGACTAGCGGGACTTACAATGAGCAGTTCTTC. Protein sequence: CASSFPTTSGTYNEQFF.

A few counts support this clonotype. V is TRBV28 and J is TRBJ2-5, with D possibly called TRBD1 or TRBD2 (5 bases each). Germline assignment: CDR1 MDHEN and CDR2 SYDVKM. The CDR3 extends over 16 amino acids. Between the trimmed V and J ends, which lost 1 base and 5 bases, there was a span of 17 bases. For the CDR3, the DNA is TGTGCCAGCAGTTTATTCGGTCTGGGGGACCTGGAGACCCAGTACTTC. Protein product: CASSLFGLGDLETQYF.

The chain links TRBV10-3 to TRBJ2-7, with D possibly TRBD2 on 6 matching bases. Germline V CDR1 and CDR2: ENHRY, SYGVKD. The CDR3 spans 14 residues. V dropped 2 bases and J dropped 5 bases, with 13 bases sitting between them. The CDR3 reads CAISERIAGHEQYV. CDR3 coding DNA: TGTGCCATCAGTGAGCGGATCGCGGGACACGAGCAGTACGTC.

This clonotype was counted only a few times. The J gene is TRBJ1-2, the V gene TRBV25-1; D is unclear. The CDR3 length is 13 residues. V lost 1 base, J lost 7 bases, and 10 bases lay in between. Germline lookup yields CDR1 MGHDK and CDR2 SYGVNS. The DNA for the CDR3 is TGTGCCAGCAGTGAATCAGGAGGTCGTGGCTACACCTTC. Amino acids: CASSESGGRGYTF.

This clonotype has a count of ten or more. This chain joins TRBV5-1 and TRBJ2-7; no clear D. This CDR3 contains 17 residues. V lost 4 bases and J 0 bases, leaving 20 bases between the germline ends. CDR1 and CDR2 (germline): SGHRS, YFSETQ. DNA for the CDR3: TGCGCCAGCAGCACATTTTCCGGAACGGAGAGCTCCTACGAGCAGTACGTC. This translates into CASSTFSGTESSYEQYV.

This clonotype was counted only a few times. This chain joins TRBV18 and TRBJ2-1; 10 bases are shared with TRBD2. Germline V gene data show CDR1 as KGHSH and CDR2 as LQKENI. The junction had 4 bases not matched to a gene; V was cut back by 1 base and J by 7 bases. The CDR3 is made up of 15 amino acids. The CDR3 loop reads CASSPQASGRNEQFF. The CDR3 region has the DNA TGTGCCAGCTCACCACAGGCTAGCGGGAGAAATGAGCAGTTCTTC.

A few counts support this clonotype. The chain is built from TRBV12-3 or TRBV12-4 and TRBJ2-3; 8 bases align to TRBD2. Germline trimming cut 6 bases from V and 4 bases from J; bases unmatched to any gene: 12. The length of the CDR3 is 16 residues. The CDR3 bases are TGTGCCAGCAGCCCTGACGGGGGGGGCAAGTCAGATACGCAGTATTTT. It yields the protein CASSPDGGGKSDTQYF.

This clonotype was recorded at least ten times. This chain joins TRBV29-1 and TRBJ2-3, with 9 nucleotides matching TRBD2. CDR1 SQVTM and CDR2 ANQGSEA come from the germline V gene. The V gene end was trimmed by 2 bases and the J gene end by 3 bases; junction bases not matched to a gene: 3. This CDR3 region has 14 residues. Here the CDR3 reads CSVEIAGETDTQYF. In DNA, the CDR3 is TGCAGCGTTGAAATAGCGGGGGAGACAGATACGCAGTATTTT.

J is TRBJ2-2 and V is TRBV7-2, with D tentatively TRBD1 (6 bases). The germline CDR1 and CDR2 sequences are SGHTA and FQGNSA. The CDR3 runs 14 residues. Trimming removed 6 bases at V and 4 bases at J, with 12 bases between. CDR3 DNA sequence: TGTGCCAGCAGACAGGGTCTAGCCACCGGGGAGCTGTTTTTT. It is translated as CASRQGLATGELFF.

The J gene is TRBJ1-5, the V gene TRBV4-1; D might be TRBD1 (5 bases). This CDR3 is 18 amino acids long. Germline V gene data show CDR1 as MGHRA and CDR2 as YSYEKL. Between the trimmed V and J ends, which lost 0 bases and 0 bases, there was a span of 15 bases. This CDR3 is CASSQEIDGAASNQPQHF. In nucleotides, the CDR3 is TGCGCCAGCAGCCAAGAGATAGATGGGGCCGCTAGCAATCAGCCCCAGCATTTT.

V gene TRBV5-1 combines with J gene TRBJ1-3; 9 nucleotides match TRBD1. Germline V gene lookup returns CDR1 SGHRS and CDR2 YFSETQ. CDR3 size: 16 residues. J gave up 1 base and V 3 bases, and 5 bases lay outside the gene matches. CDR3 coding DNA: TGCGCCAGCAGCTCTTGGACAGGGGTTTCTGGAAACACCATATATTTT. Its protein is CASSSWTGVSGNTIYF.

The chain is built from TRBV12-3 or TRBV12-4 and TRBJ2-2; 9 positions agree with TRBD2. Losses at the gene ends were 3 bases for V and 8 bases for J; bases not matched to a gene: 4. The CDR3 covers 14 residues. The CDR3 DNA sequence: TGTGCCAGCAGTTTGTTGCGGGGGGGAGGGGAGCTGTTTTTT. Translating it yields CASSLLRGGGELFF.

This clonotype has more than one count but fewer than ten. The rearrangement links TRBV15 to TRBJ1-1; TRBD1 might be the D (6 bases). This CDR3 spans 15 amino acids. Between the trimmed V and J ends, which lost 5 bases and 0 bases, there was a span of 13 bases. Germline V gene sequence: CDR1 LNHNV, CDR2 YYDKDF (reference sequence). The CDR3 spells CATSFPGQLNTEAFF. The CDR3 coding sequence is TGTGCCACCAGCTTCCCGGGACAACTGAACACTGAAGCTTTCTTT.

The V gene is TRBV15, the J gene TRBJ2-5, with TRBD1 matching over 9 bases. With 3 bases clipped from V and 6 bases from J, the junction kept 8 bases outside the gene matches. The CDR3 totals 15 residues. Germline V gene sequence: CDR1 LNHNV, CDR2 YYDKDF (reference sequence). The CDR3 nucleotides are TGTGCCACCAGCAGTGCCGGGACAGGGAAGCAGACCCAGTACTTC. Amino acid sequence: CATSSAGTGKQTQYF. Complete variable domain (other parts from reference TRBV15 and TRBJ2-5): DAMVIQNPRYQVTQFGKPVTLSCSQTLNHNVMYWYQQKSSQAPKLLFHYYDKDFNNEADTPDNFQSRRPNTSFCFLDIRSPGLGDTAMYLCATSSAGTGKQTQYFGPGTRLLVL.

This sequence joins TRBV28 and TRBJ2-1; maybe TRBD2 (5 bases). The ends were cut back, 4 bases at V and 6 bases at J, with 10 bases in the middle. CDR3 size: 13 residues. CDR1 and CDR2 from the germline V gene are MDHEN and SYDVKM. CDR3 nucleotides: TGTGCCAGCAGTTACGGGGTCGGCAATGAGCAGTTCTTC. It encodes CASSYGVGNEQFF.

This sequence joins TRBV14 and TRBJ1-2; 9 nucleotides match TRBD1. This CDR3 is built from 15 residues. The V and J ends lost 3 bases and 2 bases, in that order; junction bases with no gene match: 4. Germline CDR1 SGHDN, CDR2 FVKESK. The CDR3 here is CASSHRTGVNYGYTF. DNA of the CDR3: TGTGCCAGCAGCCACCGGACAGGGGTAAACTATGGCTACACCTTC.

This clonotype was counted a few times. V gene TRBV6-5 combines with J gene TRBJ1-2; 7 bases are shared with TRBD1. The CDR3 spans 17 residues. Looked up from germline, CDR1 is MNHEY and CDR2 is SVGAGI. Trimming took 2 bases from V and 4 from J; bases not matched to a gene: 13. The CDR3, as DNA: TGTGCCAGCAGTTACCTGACGGAGGGGGCTGTAGGCTATGGCTACACCTTC. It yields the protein CASSYLTEGAVGYGYTF.

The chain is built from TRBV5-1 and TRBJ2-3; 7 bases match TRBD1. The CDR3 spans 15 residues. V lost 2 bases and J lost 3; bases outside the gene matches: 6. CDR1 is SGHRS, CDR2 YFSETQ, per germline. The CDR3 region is CASSFDRAGTDTQYF. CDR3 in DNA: TGCGCCAGCAGCTTCGACAGGGCTGGGACAGATACGCAGTATTTT. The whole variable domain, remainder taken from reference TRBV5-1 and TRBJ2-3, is KAGVTQTPRYLIKTRGQQVTLSCSPISGHRSVSWYQQTPGQGLQFLFEYFSETQRNKGNFPGRFSGRQFSNSRSEMNVSTLELGDSALYLCASSFDRAGTDTQYFGPGTRLTVL.

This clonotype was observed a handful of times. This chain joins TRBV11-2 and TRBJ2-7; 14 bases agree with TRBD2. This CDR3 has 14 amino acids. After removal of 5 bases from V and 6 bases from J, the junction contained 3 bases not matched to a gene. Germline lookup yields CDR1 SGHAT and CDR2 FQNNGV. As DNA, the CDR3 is TGTGCCAGCAGCCGGGGACTAGCGGGAGTCGAGCAGTACGTC. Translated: CASSRGLAGVEQYV.

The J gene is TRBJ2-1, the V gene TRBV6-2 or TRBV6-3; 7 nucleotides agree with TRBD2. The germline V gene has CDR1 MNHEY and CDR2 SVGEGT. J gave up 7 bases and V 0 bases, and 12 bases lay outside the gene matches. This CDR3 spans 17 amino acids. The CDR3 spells CASSYSVGEGLGNEQFF. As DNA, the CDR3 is TGTGCCAGCAGTTACTCAGTGGGGGAGGGCCTTGGGAATGAGCAGTTCTTC.

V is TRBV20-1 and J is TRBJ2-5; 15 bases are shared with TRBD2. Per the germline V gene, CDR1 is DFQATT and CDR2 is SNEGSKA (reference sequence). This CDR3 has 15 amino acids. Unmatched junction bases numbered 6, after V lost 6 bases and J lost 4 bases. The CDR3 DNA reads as TGCAGTGCAATGGGACTAGCGGGAGGAGGAGAGACCCAGTACTTC. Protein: CSAMGLAGGGETQYF.

CDR3 DNA: TGTGCCAGCAGTTTGGGCCGCGCCCAAGACCCGTATGATGAGCAGTTCTTC. Translated: CASSLGRAQDPYDEQFF. The J gene is TRBJ2-1, the V gene TRBV28; no clear D gene. CDR3 length: 17 amino acids. The V gene's germline CDR1 is MDHEN and CDR2 SYDVKM. V was shortened by 3 bases and J by 8 bases, with 23 bases between the two germline ends.

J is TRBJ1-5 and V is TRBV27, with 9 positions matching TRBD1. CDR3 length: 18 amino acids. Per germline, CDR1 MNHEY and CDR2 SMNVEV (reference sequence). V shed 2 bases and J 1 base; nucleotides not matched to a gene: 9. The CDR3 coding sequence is TGTGCCAGCAGTTTACCCGCCCGGGACAGGGAAAGCAATCAGCCCCAGCATTTT. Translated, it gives CASSLPARDRESNQPQHF.

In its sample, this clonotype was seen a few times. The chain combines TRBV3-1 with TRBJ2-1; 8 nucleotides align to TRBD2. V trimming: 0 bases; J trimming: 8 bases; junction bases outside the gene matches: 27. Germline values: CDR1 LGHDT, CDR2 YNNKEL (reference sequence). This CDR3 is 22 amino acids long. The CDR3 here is CASSQEGFEGVSGGPVADEQFF. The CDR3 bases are TGTGCCAGCAGCCAAGAGGGGTTCGAGGGCGTGTCGGGAGGGCCAGTTGCGGATGAGCAGTTCTTC.